This TCR beta chain was sequenced during a study of T cell changes during pregnancy in multiple sclerosis. The CDR3 has 14 amino acids. V was pared by 2 bases and J by 3 bases, with 11 bases between. Germline-derived CDR1 and CDR2 are SGDLS and YYNGEE. This clone was detected a few times. Measured with immunoSEQ multiplex PCR; TCRdb has only the in-frame clones, and not every one. This table has 40,000 or so clones, 75% to 95% appearing once. The rearrangement joins TRBV9 to TRBJ1-1, with D tentatively TRBD1 (5 bases). Source: CD8+ T cells from peripheral blood mononuclear cells, taken in the second trimester of pregnancy. The sequence was collected from a female donor with multiple sclerosis, enrolled in a pregnancy study. In DNA form, the CDR3 reads TGTGCCAGCAGCGTTGGTGGAGGGGACACTGAAGCTTTCTTT. It encodes CASSVGGGDTEAFF.